In this sample, the clone carrying this T cell receptor (beta chain) turned up a few times. The antigen is unknown. The junction shows a germline mismatch at one end, possibly a read error. This entry is derived from a study of vaccination and CD4 T cells after COVID-19. This CDR3 has 14 amino acids. From germline, CDR1 is DFQATT and CDR2 SNEGSKA (reference sequence). The treatment here: approximately 9-day PBMC culture with coronavirus spike peptide pools or control peptides (ViraFEST assay). Sequencing of DNA taken from cultured CD4+ T cells relied on the Oncomine TCR Beta short-read assay. TCRdb re-derived calls from the PCR reads in MiXCR, one entry per CDR3 protein. Here the sample spans over 15,000 distinct CDR3 sequences, about 43% being singletons.

The sample in question was CD4+ T cells from blood, cultured in vitro, obtained before SARS-CoV-2 vaccination. The rearrangement links TRBV20-1 to TRBJ1-1; a possible D gene is TRBD1 (6 bases). The TCR sequence derives from a human donor who had recovered from COVID-19. This CDR3 reads CSPREGEGLTEAFF. Written as DNA, the CDR3 is TGCAGTCCTAGAGAGGGGGAGGGCCTCACTGAAGCTTTCTTT.